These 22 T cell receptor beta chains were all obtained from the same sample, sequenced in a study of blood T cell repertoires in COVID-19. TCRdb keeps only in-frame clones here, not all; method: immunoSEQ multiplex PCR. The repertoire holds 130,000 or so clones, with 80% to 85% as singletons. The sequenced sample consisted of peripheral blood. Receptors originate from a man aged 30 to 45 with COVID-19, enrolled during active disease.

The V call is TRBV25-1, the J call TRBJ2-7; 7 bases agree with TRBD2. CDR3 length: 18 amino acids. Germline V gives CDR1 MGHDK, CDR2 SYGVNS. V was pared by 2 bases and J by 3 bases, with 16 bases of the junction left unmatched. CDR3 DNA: TGTGCCAGCAGTGAAGACTCCTGGAGGCGCGGGAGTAGCTACGAGCAGTACTTC. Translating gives CASSEDSWRRGSSYEQYF.

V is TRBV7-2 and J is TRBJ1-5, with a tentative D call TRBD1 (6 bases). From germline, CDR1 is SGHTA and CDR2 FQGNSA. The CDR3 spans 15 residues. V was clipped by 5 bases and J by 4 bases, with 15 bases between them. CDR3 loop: CASSSRGPGNQPQHF. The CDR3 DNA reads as TGTGCCAGCAGCAGCAGGGGTCCAGGAAATCAGCCCCAGCATTTT.

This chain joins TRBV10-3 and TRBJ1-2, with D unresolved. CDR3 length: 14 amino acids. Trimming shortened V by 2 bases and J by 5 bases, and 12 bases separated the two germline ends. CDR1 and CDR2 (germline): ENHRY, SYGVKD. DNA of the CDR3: TGTGCCATCAGTGAGCTGAGGGAGGGTTATGGCTACACCTTC. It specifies CAISELREGYGYTF.

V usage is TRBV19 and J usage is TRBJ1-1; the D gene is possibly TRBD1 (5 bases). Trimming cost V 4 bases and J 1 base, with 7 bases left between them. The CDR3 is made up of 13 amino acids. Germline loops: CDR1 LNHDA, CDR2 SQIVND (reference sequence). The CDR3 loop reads CASSTGGNTEAFF. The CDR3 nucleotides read TGTGCCAGTAGTACGGGGGGGAACACTGAAGCTTTCTTT.

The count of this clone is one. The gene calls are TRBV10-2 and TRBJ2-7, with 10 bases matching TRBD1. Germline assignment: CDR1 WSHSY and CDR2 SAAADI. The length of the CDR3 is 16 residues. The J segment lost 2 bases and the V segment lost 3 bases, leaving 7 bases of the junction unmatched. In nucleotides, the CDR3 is TGCGCCAGCAGTGACCGGGACAGGGGAGTGACCTACGAGCAGTACTTC. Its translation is CASSDRDRGVTYEQYF.

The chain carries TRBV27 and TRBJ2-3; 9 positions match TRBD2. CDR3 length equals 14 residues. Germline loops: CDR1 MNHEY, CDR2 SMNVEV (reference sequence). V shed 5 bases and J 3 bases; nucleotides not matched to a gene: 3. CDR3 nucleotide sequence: TGTGCCAGCAGTCGGCTAGCGGGAACAGATACGCAGTATTTT. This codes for CASSRLAGTDTQYF.

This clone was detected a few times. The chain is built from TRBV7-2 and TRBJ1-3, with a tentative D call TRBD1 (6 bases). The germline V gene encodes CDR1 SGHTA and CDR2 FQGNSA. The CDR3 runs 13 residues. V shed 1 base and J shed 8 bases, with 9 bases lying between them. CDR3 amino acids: CASSLDREYTIYF. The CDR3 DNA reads TGTGCCAGCAGCTTAGACAGGGAGTACACCATATATTTT.

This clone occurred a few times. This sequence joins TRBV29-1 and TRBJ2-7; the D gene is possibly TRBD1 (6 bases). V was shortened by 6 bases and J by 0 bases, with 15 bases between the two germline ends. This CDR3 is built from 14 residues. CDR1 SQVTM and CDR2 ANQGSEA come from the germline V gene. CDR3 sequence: CSVSLDRNSYEQYF. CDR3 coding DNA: TGCAGCGTAAGCTTAGACAGGAACTCCTACGAGCAGTACTTC.

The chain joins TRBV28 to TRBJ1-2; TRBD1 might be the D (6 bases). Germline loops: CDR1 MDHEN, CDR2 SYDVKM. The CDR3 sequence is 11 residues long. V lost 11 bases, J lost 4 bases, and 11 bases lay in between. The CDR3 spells CAGGEVYGYTF. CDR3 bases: TGTGCCGGGGGCGAGGTCTATGGCTACACCTTC.

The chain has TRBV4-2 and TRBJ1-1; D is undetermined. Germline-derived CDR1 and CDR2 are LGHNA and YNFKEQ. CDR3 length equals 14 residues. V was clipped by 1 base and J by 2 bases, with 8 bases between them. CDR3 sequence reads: CASSQGRLNTEAFF. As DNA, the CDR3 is TGTGCCAGCAGCCAAGGGAGGCTAAACACTGAAGCTTTCTTT.

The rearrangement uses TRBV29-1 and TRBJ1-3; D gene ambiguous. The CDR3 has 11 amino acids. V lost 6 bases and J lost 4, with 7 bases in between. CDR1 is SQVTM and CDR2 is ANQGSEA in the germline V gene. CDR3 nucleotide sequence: TGCAGCGTAAGGAGGGGAAACACCATATATTTT. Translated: CSVRRGNTIYF.

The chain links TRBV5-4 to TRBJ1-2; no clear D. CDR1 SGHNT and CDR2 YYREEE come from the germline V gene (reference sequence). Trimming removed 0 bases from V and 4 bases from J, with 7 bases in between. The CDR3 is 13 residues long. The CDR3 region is CASSLVPGYGYTF. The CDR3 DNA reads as TGTGCCAGCAGCTTGGTGCCAGGCTATGGCTACACCTTC.

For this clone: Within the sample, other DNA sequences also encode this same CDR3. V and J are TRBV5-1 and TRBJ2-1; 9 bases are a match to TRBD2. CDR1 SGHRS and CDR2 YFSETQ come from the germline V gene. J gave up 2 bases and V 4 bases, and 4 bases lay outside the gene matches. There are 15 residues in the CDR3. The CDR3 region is CASSPTSGTYNEQFF. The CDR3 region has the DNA TGCGCCAGCAGCCCGACTAGCGGCACCTACAATGAGCAGTTCTTC.

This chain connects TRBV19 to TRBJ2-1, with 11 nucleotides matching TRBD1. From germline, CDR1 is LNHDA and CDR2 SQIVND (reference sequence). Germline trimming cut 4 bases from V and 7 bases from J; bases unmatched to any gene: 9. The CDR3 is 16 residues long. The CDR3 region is CASSTIGTGGKNEQFF. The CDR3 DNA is TGTGCCAGTAGTACGATTGGGACAGGGGGGAAAAATGAGCAGTTCTTC.

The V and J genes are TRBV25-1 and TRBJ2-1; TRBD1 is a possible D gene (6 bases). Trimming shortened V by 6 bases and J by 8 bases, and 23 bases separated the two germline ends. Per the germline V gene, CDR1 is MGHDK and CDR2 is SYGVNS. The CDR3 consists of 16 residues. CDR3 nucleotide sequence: TGTGCCAGCAGCCGGCCCCCCCAGGGGCCGTGGGATGAGCAGTTCTTC. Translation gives CASSRPPQGPWDEQFF. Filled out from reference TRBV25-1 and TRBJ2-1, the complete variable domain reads EADIYQTPRYLVIGTGKKITLECSQTMGHDKMYWYQQDPGMELHLIHYSYGVNSTEKGDLSSESTVSRIRTEHFPLTLESARPSHTSQYLCASSRPPQGPWDEQFFGPGTRLTVL.

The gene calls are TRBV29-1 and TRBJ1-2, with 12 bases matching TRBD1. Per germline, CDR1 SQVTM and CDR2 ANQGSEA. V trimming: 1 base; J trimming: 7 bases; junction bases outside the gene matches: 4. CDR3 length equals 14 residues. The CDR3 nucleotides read TGCAGCGTTGAAGGGAGGGACAGGGGGCCTGGCTACACCTTC. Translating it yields CSVEGRDRGPGYTF.

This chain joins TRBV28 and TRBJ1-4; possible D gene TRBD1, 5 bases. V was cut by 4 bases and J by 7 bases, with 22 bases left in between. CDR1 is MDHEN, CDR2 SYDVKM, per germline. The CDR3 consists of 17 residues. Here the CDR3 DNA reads TGTGCCAGCAGTTCAATTGGGGGGGGAGCCTCCCCTGAAAAACTGTTTTTT. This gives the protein CASSSIGGGASPEKLFF.

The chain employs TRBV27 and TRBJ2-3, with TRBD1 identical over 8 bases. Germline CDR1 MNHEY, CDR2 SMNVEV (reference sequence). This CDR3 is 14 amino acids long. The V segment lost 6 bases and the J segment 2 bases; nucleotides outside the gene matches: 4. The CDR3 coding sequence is TGTGCCAGCAGCGAGGACAGGGCCACAGATACGCAGTATTTT. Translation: CASSEDRATDTQYF.

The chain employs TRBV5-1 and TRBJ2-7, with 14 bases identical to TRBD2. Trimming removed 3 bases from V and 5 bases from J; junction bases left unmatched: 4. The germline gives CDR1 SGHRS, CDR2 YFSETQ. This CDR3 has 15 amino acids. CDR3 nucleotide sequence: TGCGCCAGCAGCTCCCGACTAGCGGGAGGGGACGAGCAGTACTTC. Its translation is CASSSRLAGGDEQYF.

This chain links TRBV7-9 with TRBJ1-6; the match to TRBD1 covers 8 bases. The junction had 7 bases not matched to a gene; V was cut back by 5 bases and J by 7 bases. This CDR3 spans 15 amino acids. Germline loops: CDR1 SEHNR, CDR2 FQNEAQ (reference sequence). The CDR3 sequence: CASSQRQGNNSPLHF. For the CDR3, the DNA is TGTGCCAGCAGCCAAAGACAGGGGAACAATTCACCCCTCCACTTT.

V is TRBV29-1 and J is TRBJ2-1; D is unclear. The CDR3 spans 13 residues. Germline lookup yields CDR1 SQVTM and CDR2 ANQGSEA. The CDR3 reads CSAIRTGYNEQFF. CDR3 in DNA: TGCAGTGCGATTCGTACCGGCTACAATGAGCAGTTCTTC.

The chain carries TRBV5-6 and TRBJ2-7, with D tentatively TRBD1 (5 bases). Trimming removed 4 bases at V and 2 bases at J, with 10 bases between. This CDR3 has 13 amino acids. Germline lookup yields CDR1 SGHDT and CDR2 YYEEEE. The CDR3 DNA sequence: TGTGCCAGCAGCCTGGACAATACCTACGAGCAGTACTTC. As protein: CASSLDNTYEQYF.